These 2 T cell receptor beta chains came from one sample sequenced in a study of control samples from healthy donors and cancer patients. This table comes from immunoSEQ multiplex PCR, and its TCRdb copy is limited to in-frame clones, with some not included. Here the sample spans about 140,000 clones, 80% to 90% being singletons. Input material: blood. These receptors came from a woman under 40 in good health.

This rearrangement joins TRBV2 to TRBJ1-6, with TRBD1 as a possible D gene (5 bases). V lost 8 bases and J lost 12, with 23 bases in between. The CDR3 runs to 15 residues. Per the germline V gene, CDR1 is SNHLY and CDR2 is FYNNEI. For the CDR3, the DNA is TGTGCCAGCGCCGAGGGCGGGGCCCAAGGGGTACCCCTCCACTTT. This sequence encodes CASAEGGAQGVPLHF.

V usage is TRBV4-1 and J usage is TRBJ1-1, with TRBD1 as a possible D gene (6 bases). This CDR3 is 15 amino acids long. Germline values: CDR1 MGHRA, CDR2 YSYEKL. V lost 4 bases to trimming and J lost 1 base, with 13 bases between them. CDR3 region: CASSRNGQQNTEAFF. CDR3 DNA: TGCGCCAGCAGCCGGAACGGACAGCAGAACACTGAAGCTTTCTTT.